Following are 27 T cell receptor beta chains from one sample sequenced in a study of blood T cell repertoires in COVID-19. Assay: immunoSEQ multiplex PCR; the TCRdb copy retains only in-frame clones and omits some. The table lists about 210,000 clones, 81% of them singletons. Input material: PBMCs or T cells enriched from blood (not recorded which). Receptors originate from a woman aged 45-65 years with acute COVID-19.

The chain joins TRBV5-5 to TRBJ2-7; D is uncertain. Germline lookup yields CDR1 SGHKS and CDR2 YYEKEE (reference sequence). V lost 6 bases to trimming and J lost 5 bases, with 12 bases between them. The CDR3 sequence is 12 residues long. The CDR3 loop reads CASTSLQDEQYF. The CDR3, as DNA: TGTGCCAGCACCTCATTGCAGGACGAGCAGTACTTC.

CDR3 sequence (DNA): TGTGCCACCAGTGACAGGACAGGGGGCCTTTTACCATCCTACGAGCAGTACTTC. Translated, it gives CATSDRTGGLLPSYEQYF. The V gene is TRBV24-1, the J gene TRBJ2-7; 11 bases match TRBD1. Germline V lookup: CDR1 KGHDR, CDR2 SFDVKD. The V and J ends lost 4 bases and 1 base, in that order; junction bases with no gene match: 11. The CDR3 runs 18 residues.

This clone occurred a few times. V is TRBV12-3 or TRBV12-4 and J is TRBJ1-5, with a possible D match to TRBD1 (5 bases). CDR3 length equals 13 residues. V was clipped by 1 base and J by 9 bases, with 10 bases between them. The DNA of the CDR3 is TGTGCCAGCAGTTTAGGGGGCCAATGGCCCCAGCATTTT. It encodes CASSLGGQWPQHF.

The chain recombines TRBV11-2 with TRBJ1-3; TRBD1 aligns across 7 bases. The germline CDR1 and CDR2 sequences are SGHAT and FQNNGV. Germline trimming cut 3 bases from V and 2 bases from J; bases unmatched to any gene: 10. The CDR3 is 17 residues long. The DNA for the CDR3 is TGTGCCAGCAGCTTTGGGACAGTCACATCGACTGGAAACACCATATATTTT. Encoded protein: CASSFGTVTSTGNTIYF.

The gene calls are TRBV24-1 and TRBJ2-7; 14 nucleotides agree with TRBD2. CDR1 is KGHDR and CDR2 is SFDVKD in the germline V gene. After removal of 3 bases from V and 3 bases from J, the junction contained 12 bases not matched to a gene. The CDR3 is made up of 19 amino acids. The CDR3 is CATSDLRTSGRIKVYEQYF. CDR3 in DNA: TGTGCCACCAGTGATCTCCGGACTAGCGGGAGGATAAAGGTCTACGAGCAGTACTTC.

In its sample, this clone was seen once. This chain links TRBV6-5 with TRBJ2-1, with D possibly being TRBD2 (6 bases). Trimming removed 6 bases at V and 9 bases at J, with 18 bases between. The CDR3 runs to 14 residues. In germline, CDR1 is MNHEY, CDR2 SVGAGI. This CDR3 is CASRTTSAGSEQFF. The CDR3 region has the DNA TGTGCCAGCAGAACGACTAGTGCAGGCAGTGAGCAGTTCTTC.

J is TRBJ1-5 and V is TRBV4-3, with 9 bases lining up with TRBD1. The germline CDR1 and CDR2 sequences are LGHNA and YSLEER. This CDR3 region has 17 residues. J was trimmed by 0 bases and V by 1 base; bases with no gene match: 4. The CDR3 nucleotides are TGCGCCAGCAGCCAAGGGACAGGGGTTAATAGCAATCAGCCCCAGCATTTT. This encodes CASSQGTGVNSNQPQHF.

V gene TRBV27 combines with J gene TRBJ1-6; 8 bases align to TRBD1. Trimming at V came to 4 bases and at J to 4 bases, leaving 6 bases not matched to a gene. Germline V lookup: CDR1 MNHEY, CDR2 SMNVEV (reference sequence). The CDR3 totals 16 residues. The CDR3 loop is CASSSSTGAYNSPLHF. CDR3 in DNA: TGTGCCAGCAGTTCCTCGACAGGGGCTTATAATTCACCCCTCCACTTT.

In its sample, this clone was seen a few times. V is TRBV20-1 and J is TRBJ2-7; TRBD2 matches at 11 bases. The CDR3 length is 14 residues. The germline V gene encodes CDR1 DFQATT and CDR2 SNEGSKA (reference sequence). V gave up 6 bases and J gave up 3 bases; unmatched junction bases: 7. CDR3 sequence: CSASPGLADYEQYF. CDR3 sequence (DNA): TGCAGTGCGAGTCCGGGACTAGCGGACTACGAGCAGTACTTC.

The rearrangement joins TRBV10-3 to TRBJ1-2; TRBD1 aligns across 7 bases. CDR1 is ENHRY and CDR2 is SYGVKD in the germline V gene. V gave up 6 bases and J gave up 4 bases; unmatched junction bases: 11. There are 15 residues in the CDR3. The CDR3 nucleotides read TGTGCCATCAGCGCCAACCAAGGGGGCCCCTATGGCTACACCTTC. It translates to CAISANQGGPYGYTF.

This chain links TRBV6-5 with TRBJ1-4; TRBD1 aligns across 10 bases. Trimming removed 8 bases from V and 7 bases from J; junction bases left unmatched: 4. Germline V lookup: CDR1 MNHEY, CDR2 SVGAGI. CDR3 length: 13 residues. The CDR3 region has the DNA TGTGCCAGCGGTCGGGACAGGGGTGAAAAACTGTTTTTT. Amino acid sequence: CASGRDRGEKLFF.

This clone is a singleton in its sample. The chain joins TRBV9 to TRBJ2-1; weak D call: TRBD1 (6 bases). CDR3 length: 13 residues. The germline gives CDR1 SGDLS, CDR2 YYNGEE. Trimming left V 1 base short and J 4 bases short, with 6 bases between. The CDR3 DNA sequence: TGTGCCAGCAGCGTACAGGGGTACAATGAGCAGTTCTTC. Amino acid sequence: CASSVQGYNEQFF. The full variable domain, completed using reference TRBV9 and TRBJ2-1, is DSGVTQTPKHLITATGQRVTLRCSPRSGDLSVYWYQQSLDQGLQFLIQYYNGEERAKGNILERFSAQQFPDLHSELNLSSLELGDSALYFCASSVQGYNEQFFGPGTRLTVL.

The gene calls are TRBV18 and TRBJ2-1; the D gene is possibly TRBD2 (5 bases). Trimming pared 1 base from V and 3 bases from J, leaving 16 bases between. The CDR3 extends over 17 amino acids. The germline V gene has CDR1 KGHSH and CDR2 LQKENI. CDR3 loop: CASSPLSPQDFYNEQFF. Written as DNA, the CDR3 is TGTGCCAGCTCACCACTGTCCCCCCAGGACTTCTACAATGAGCAGTTCTTC.

Concerning this clone itself: Other DNA sequences in the same sample also yield this CDR3. The chain links TRBV7-6 to TRBJ2-3; D is ambiguous. The CDR3 sequence is 12 residues long. V lost 4 bases, J lost 2 bases, and 4 bases lay in between. Germline assignment: CDR1 SGHVS and CDR2 FNYEAQ. The CDR3, as DNA: TGTGCCAGCAGCTCCTCCACAGATACGCAGTATTTT. Protein: CASSSSTDTQYF.

This clone has only one observation. Other DNA sequences in the same sample also yield this CDR3. The V call is TRBV19, the J call TRBJ1-2, with D perhaps TRBD1 (6 bases). Trimming removed 9 bases from V and 1 base from J, with 12 bases in between. Germline loops: CDR1 LNHDA, CDR2 SQIVND (reference sequence). This CDR3 is 13 amino acids long. The CDR3, as DNA: TGTGCCAGCTCAACAGGGTTTAACTATGGCTACACCTTC. This translates into CASSTGFNYGYTF.

In the case of this clone: The same CDR3 is also encoded by other DNA sequences in this sample. The rearrangement uses TRBV28 and TRBJ2-7; D is undetermined. Germline-derived CDR1 and CDR2 are MDHEN and SYDVKM. With 4 bases removed from V and 3 bases from J, the gap between germline ends came to 4 bases. The CDR3 has 11 residues. CDR3 nucleotide sequence: TGTGCCAGCAGTTACTACTACGAGCAGTACTTC. Protein sequence: CASSYYYEQYF. The full variable domain, rest sourced from reference TRBV28 and TRBJ2-7, is DVKVTQSSRYLVKRTGEKVFLECVQDMDHENMFWYRQDPGLGLRLIYFSYDVKMKEKGDIPEGYSVSREKKERFSLILESASTNQTSMYLCASSYYYEQYFGPGTRLTVT.

The rearrangement links TRBV5-1 to TRBJ2-3; the match to TRBD2 covers 10 bases. Unmatched junction bases numbered 4, after V lost 5 bases and J lost 4 bases. The V gene's germline CDR1 is SGHRS and CDR2 YFSETQ. The CDR3 consists of 14 residues. The CDR3 bases are TGCGCCAGCAGGCTGAGCGGGAGGGCAGATACGCAGTATTTT. It translates to CASRLSGRADTQYF.

V and J are TRBV3-1 (or the pseudogene TRBV3-2) and TRBJ2-5; TRBD1 might be the D (5 bases). V was clipped by 0 bases and J by 5 bases, with 13 bases between them. CDR3 size: 15 residues. The germline V gene encodes CDR1 LGHDT and CDR2 YNNKEL (reference sequence). CDR3: CASSQEGVGRETQYF. The DNA of the CDR3 is TGTGCCAGCAGCCAAGAAGGGGTTGGTAGGGAGACCCAGTACTTC.

This clone was detected only once. The chain has TRBV5-4 and TRBJ2-6; TRBD1 matches at 9 bases. The CDR3 runs to 15 residues. The V segment lost 5 bases and the J segment 2 bases; nucleotides outside the gene matches: 2. CDR1 is SGHNT, CDR2 YYREEE, per germline (reference sequence). CDR3 coding DNA: TGTGCCAGCAGAGGACAGGGGACTGGGGCCAACGTCCTGACTTTC. Amino acid sequence: CASRGQGTGANVLTF. Complete variable domain (other parts from reference TRBV5-4 and TRBJ2-6): ETGVTQSPTHLIKTRGQQVTLRCSSQSGHNTVSWYQQALGQGPQFIFQYYREEENGRGNFPPRFSGLQFPNYSSELNVNALELDDSALYLCASRGQGTGANVLTFGAGSRLTVL.

J is TRBJ1-3 and V is TRBV20-1; no firm D call. The CDR3 spans 13 residues. Per germline, CDR1 DFQATT and CDR2 SNEGSKA (reference sequence). Trimming removed 3 bases at V and 0 bases at J, with 6 bases between. This chain's CDR3 is CSASESSGNTIYF. The CDR3 bases are TGCAGTGCTAGTGAGAGCTCTGGAAACACCATATATTTT.

The chain combines TRBV4-1 with TRBJ2-5, with D perhaps TRBD2 (6 bases). CDR1 is MGHRA, CDR2 YSYEKL, per germline. Trimming cost V 1 base and J 5 bases, with 14 bases left between them. The CDR3 sequence is 15 residues long. The CDR3 nucleotides are TGCGCCAGCAGCCAAGTCGGGCTAGCGAGGGAGACCCAGTACTTC. Translating it yields CASSQVGLARETQYF.

The gene calls are TRBV5-1 and TRBJ1-4, with 7 nucleotides matching TRBD1. Trimming removed 4 bases from V and 7 bases from J; junction bases left unmatched: 10. The CDR3 sequence is 15 residues long. The germline V gene has CDR1 SGHRS and CDR2 YFSETQ. The CDR3: CASSPRTGGVEKLFF. The CDR3, as DNA: TGCGCCAGCAGCCCCAGGACAGGTGGAGTTGAAAAACTGTTTTTT. Using reference TRBV5-1 and TRBJ1-4 for the parts outside the CDR3, the full variable domain is KAGVTQTPRYLIKTRGQQVTLSCSPISGHRSVSWYQQTPGQGLQFLFEYFSETQRNKGNFPGRFSGRQFSNSRSEMNVSTLELGDSALYLCASSPRTGGVEKLFFGSGTQLSVL.

The V gene is TRBV6-5, the J gene TRBJ2-7; 13 positions agree with TRBD2. V was clipped by 7 bases and J by 2 bases; unmatched bases: 5. CDR3 length: 15 residues. Germline CDR1 and CDR2: MNHEY and SVGAGI. CDR3 coding DNA: TGTGCCAGCAAAAGGACTAGCGGGAGTCCCTACGAGCAGTACTTC. As protein: CASKRTSGSPYEQYF.

V gene TRBV27 combines with J gene TRBJ1-6; a weak D match, TRBD1 (6 bases). Germline lookup yields CDR1 MNHEY and CDR2 SMNVEV (reference sequence). The CDR3 is 15 amino acids. Between the trimmed V and J ends, which lost 2 bases and 10 bases, there was a span of 15 bases. CDR3 nucleotides: TGTGCCAGCAGTTTAATACAGGGTGCTTCCTCACCCCTCCACTTT. This codes for CASSLIQGASSPLHF.

This clone occurred a few times. This sequence joins TRBV11-2 and TRBJ2-1; D is unclear. The CDR3 runs 16 residues. CDR1 is SGHAT and CDR2 is FQNNGV in the germline V gene. The V end was cut by 5 bases, the J end by 1 base, with 15 bases between. The DNA for the CDR3 is TGTGCCAGCAGCGGCGGTTCAGCCTTATCCTACAATGAGCAGTTCTTC. It yields the protein CASSGGSALSYNEQFF.

This chain uses TRBV9 with TRBJ2-7; D remains unclear. The CDR3 extends over 11 amino acids. V was trimmed by 3 bases and J by 5 bases, leaving 6 bases between them. CDR1 is SGDLS, CDR2 YYNGEE, per germline. The DNA for the CDR3 is TGTGCCAGCAGCGCCGCAGACGAGCAGTACTTC. This sequence encodes CASSAADEQYF.

This clone was observed once. The chain is built from TRBV19 and TRBJ2-7; 7 nucleotides line up with TRBD2. Per the germline V gene, CDR1 is LNHDA and CDR2 is SQIVND (reference sequence). The CDR3 length is 19 residues. The V and J ends lost 5 bases and 1 base, in that order; junction bases with no gene match: 20. The CDR3 nucleotides read TGTGCCAGTAGTCTCGATAGCGGGCAGCTAGTTGGCGGGTCCTACGAGCAGTACTTC. It yields the protein CASSLDSGQLVGGSYEQYF. Drawing the rest from reference TRBV19 and TRBJ2-7, the complete variable domain is DGGITQSPKYLFRKEGQNVTLSCEQNLNHDAMYWYRQDPGQGLRLIYYSQIVNDFQKGDIAEGYSVSREKKESFPLTVTSAQKNPTAFYLCASSLDSGQLVGGSYEQYFGPGTRLTVT.